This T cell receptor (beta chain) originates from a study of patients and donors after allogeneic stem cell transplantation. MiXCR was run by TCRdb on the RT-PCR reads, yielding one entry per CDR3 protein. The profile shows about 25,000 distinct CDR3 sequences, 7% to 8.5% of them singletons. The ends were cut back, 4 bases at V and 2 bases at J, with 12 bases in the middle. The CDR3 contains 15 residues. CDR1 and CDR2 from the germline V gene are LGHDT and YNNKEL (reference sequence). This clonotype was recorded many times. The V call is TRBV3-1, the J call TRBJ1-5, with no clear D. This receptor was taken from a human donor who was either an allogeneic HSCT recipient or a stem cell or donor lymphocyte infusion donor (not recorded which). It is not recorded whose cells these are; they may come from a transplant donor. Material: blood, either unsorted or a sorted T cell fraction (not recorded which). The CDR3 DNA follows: TGTGCCAGCAGCCGAGACCACGCGGGCAATCAGCCCCAGCATTTT. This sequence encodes CASSRDHAGNQPQHF.